The entry below gives a single T cell receptor (beta chain) sequence along with its context. This sample was included in a study of blood T cell repertoires in COVID-19. Study-level information: Italy, Spain and the United States were the sources of the convalescent and acute COVID-19 samples.

Original processing methods: Cell counts per sample came from amplifying reference gene primers. Data came from immunoSEQ multiplex PCR; TCRdb stores just in-frame clones and leaves some out. Clone size and V and J calls were adopted from that table, with D and trimming inferred from the DNA. The sample has over 150,000 clones, roughly 84% seen once. During active infection, Seattle patients enrolled and were then monitored through disease. The CDR3 extends over 14 amino acids. Trimming took 3 bases from V and 8 from J; bases not matched to a gene: 8. Looked up from germline, CDR1 is SEHNR and CDR2 is FQNEAQ (reference sequence).

The origin of this receptor is a woman in her 40s with COVID-19, enrolled during active disease. The chain links TRBV7-9 to TRBJ1-2; the match to TRBD1 covers 8 bases. The sequencing sample was made of peripheral blood. Here the CDR3 reads CASSFAGGARGYTF. The DNA for the CDR3 is TGTGCCAGCAGCTTCGCAGGGGGCGCGCGAGGCTACACCTTC.